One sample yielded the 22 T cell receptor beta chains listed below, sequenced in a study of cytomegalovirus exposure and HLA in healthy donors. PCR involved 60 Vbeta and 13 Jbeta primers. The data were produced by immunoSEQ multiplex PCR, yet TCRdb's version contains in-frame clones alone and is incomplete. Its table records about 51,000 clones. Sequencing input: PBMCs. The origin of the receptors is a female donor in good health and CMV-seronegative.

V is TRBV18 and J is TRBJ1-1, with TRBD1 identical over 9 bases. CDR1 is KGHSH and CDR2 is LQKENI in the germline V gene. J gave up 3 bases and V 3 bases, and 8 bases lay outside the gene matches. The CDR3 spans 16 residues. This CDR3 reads CASSPTGTGLDTEAFF. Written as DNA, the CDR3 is TGTGCCAGCTCACCTACGGGGACAGGGTTGGACACTGAAGCTTTCTTT.

CDR3 sequence reads: CASSLAPSGSNEQYF. The CDR3 region has the DNA TGTGCCAGCAGCTTGGCCCCAAGCGGGAGCAACGAGCAGTACTTC. The chain joins TRBV5-5 to TRBJ2-7; 8 bases map to TRBD2. V dropped 0 bases and J dropped 5; count of bases not matched to a gene: 7. This CDR3 has 15 amino acids. Germline CDR1 SGHKS, CDR2 YYEKEE (reference sequence).

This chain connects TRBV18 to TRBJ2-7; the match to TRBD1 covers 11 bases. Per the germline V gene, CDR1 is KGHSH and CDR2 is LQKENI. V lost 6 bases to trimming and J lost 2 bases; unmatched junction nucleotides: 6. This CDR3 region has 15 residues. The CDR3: CASSGTGGMTYEQYF. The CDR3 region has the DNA TGTGCCAGCTCCGGGACAGGGGGTATGACCTACGAGCAGTACTTC.

CDR3 DNA: TGCGCCAGCAGCCAAGGTCGCCTGTCCGGGACATCCCAAGAGACCCAGTACTTC. Protein: CASSQGRLSGTSQETQYF. The gene calls are TRBV4-1 and TRBJ2-5; D may be TRBD1 (6 bases). The length of the CDR3 is 18 residues. Germline CDR1 reads MGHRA; CDR2 reads YSYEKL. V shed 1 base and J shed 1 base, with 19 bases lying between them.

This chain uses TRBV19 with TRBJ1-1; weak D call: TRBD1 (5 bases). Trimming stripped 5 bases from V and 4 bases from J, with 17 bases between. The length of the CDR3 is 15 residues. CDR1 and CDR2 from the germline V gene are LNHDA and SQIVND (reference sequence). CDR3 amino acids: CASSLRTIVGTEAFF. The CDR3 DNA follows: TGTGCCAGTAGTCTCCGGACAATCGTTGGCACTGAAGCTTTCTTT.

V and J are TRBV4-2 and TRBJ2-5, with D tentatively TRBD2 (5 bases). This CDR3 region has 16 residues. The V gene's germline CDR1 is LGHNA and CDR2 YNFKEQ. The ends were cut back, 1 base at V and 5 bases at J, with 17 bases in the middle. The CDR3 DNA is TGTGCCAGCAGCCAAGTCACAAGCGGTCCATGGGAGACCCAGTACTTC. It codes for CASSQVTSGPWETQYF.

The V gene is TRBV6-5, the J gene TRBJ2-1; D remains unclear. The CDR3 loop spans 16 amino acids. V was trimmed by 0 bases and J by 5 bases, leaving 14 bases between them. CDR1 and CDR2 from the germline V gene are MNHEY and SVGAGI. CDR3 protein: CASSYSSLLLNNEQFF. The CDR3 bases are TGTGCCAGCAGTTACTCGAGTCTTCTACTTAACAATGAGCAGTTCTTC.

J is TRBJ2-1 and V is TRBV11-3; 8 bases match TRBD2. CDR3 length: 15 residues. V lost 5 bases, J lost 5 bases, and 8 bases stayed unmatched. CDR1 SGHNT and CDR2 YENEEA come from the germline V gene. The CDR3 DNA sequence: TGTGCCAGCAGCCTAGGACTAGCTGCGGACAATGAGCAGTTCTTC. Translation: CASSLGLAADNEQFF.

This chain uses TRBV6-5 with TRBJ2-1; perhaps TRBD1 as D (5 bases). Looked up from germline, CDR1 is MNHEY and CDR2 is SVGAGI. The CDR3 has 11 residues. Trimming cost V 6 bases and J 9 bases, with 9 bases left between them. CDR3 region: CASRTGTEQFF. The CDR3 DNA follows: TGTGCCAGCAGAACAGGTACTGAGCAGTTCTTC.

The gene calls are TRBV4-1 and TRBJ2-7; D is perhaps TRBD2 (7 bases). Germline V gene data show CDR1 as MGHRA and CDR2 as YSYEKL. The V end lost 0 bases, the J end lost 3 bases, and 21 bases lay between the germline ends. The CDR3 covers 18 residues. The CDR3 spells CASSQEWGGRSGVYEQYF. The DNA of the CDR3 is TGCGCCAGCAGCCAAGAGTGGGGGGGGCGGAGCGGCGTCTACGAGCAGTACTTC.

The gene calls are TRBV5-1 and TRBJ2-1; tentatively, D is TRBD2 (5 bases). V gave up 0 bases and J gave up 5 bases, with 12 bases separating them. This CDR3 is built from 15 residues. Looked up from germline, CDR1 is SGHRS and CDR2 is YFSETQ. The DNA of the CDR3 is TGCGCCAGCAGCTTGGGATGGACTTCCGACAATGAGCAGTTCTTC. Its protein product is CASSLGWTSDNEQFF.

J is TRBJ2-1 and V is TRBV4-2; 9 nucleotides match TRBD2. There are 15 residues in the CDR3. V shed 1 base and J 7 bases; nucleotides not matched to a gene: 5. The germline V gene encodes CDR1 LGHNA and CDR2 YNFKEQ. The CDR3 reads CASSQVAGEVNEQFF. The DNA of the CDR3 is TGTGCCAGCAGCCAAGTAGCGGGAGAGGTAAATGAGCAGTTCTTC.

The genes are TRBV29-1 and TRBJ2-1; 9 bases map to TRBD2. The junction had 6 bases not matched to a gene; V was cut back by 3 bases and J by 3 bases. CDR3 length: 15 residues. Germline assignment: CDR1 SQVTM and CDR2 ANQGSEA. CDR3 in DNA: TGCAGCGTTGAGGGGTCTAGCGGGATCTACAATGAGCAGTTCTTC. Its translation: CSVEGSSGIYNEQFF.

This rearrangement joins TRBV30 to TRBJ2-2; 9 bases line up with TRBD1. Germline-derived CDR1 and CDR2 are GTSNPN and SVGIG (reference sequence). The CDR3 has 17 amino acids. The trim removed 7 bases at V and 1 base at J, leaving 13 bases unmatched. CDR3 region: CASGGTGQKENTGELFF. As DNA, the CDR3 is TGTGCCTCTGGGGGGACAGGGCAAAAAGAGAACACCGGGGAGCTGTTTTTT.

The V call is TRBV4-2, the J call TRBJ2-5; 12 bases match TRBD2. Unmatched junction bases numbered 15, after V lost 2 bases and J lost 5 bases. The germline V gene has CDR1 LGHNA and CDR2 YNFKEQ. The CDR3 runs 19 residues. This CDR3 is CASSQKEGLAGGPGETQYF. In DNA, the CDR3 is TGTGCCAGCAGCCAAAAGGAGGGTCTAGCGGGGGGGCCGGGGGAGACCCAGTACTTC.

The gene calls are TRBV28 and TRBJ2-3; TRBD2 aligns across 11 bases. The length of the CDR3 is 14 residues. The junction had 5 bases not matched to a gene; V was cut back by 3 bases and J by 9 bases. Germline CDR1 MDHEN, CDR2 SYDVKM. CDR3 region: CASSLILAGETQYF. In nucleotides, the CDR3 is TGTGCCAGCAGTTTGATACTAGCGGGAGAGACGCAGTATTTT.

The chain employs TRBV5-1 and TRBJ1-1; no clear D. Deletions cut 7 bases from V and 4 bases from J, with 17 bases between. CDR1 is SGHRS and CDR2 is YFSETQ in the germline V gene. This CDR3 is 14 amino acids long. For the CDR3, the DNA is TGCGCCAGCTTCTCACGTGGGGAGGGCACTGAAGCTTTCTTT. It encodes CASFSRGEGTEAFF.

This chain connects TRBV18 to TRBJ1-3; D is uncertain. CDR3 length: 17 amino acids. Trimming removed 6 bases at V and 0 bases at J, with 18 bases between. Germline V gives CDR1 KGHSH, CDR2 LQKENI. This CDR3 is CASSTQYPANSGNTIYF. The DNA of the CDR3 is TGTGCCAGCTCGACTCAATATCCGGCGAACTCTGGAAACACCATATATTTT.

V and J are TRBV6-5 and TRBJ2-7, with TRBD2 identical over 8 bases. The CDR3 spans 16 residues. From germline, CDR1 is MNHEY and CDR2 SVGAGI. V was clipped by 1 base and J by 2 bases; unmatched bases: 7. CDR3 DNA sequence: TGTGCCAGCAGTTACTTTCGCGGGGGGTCACCCTACGAGCAGTACTTC. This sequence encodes CASSYFRGGSPYEQYF.

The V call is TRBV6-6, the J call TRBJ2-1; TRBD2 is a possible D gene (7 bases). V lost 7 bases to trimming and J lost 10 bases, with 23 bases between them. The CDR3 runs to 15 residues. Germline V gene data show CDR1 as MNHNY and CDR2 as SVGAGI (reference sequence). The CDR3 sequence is CASTLGGLPTGEQFF. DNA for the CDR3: TGTGCCAGCACCCTGGGGGGGCTACCAACGGGGGAGCAGTTCTTC.

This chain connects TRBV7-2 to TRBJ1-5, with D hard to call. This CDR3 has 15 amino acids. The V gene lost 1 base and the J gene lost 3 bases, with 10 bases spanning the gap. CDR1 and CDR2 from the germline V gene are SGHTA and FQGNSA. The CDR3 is CASSLGGGFNQPQHF. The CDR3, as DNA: TGTGCCAGCAGCTTAGGGGGAGGTTTCAATCAGCCCCAGCATTTT.

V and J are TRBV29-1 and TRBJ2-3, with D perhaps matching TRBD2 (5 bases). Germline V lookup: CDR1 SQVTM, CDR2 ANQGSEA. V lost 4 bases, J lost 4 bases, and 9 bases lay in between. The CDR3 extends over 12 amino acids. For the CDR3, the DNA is TGCAGCGTTGGCATTAGCGCAGATACGCAGTATTTT. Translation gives CSVGISADTQYF.